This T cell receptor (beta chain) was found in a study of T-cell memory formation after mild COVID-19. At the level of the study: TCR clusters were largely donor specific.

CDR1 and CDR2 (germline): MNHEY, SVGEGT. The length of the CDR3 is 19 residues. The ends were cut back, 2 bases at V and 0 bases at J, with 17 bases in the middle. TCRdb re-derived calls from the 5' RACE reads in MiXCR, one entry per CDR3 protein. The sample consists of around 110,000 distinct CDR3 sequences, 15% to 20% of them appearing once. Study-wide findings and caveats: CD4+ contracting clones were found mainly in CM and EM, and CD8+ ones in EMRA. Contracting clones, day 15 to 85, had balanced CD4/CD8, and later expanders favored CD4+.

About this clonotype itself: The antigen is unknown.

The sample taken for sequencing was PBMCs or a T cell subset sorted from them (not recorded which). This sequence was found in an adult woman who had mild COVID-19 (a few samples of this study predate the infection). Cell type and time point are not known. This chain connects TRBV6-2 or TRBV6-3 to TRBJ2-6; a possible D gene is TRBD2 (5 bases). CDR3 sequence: CASSYQFWGATSGANVLTF. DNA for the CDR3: TGTGCCAGCAGTTACCAGTTCTGGGGAGCCACCTCTGGGGCCAACGTCCTGACTTTC.